This entry describes one T cell receptor beta chain. Its antigen is unknown. The data belong to a study of response to subunit inactivated influenza vaccine. TCRdb used MiXCR to reprocess the RT-PCR reads, holding one entry per CDR3 protein. The sample records about 700,000 distinct CDR3 sequences, 14% being singletons. Study-wide findings and caveats: The authors put forward the suggestion that each seasonal influenza vaccination may bring in only a limited number of new T cells.

This CDR3 is 16 amino acids long. Germline V lookup: CDR1 SEHNR, CDR2 FQNEAQ (reference sequence). The V and J ends lost 1 base and 2 bases respectively, with 12 bases between them. The TCR comes from a man aged 50 to 60 who received an inactivated influenza vaccine. The material sequenced was PBMCs from blood, taken roughly 2 weeks before vaccination. V usage is TRBV7-9 and J usage is TRBJ1-5, with D hard to call. CDR3 DNA: TGTGCCAGCAGCTTAGGACCCCCCGGTGGCAATCAGCCCCAGCATTTT. As protein: CASSLGPPGGNQPQHF.